This note documents a single T cell receptor beta chain sequence. The data derive from a study of blood T cell repertoires in COVID-19. Study overall: Samples taken during acute and convalescent COVID-19 were collected in the United States, Italy and Spain. Sources were T cells, B-cell-depleted T cells, or PBMCs; the material itself was cDNA or gDNA.

This CDR3 comprises 16 residues. The germline V gene has CDR1 SNHLY and CDR2 FYNNEI. V was pared by 6 bases and J by 0 bases, with 14 bases between. In the original workflow: Cell counts per sample came from amplifying reference gene primers. Using immunoSEQ multiplex PCR, the repertoire was profiled, and TCRdb retains in-frame clones only, with some absent. V, J and clone size were drawn from that table, and D and trimming were deduced from the DNA. The sample comprises tens of thousands of clones, around 84% of which are singletons, and about 60% rests with the top ten. The chain has TRBV2 and TRBJ1-4; D possibly corresponds to TRBD1 (5 bases). The TCR comes from a man between 65 and 85 years old with acute or convalescent COVID-19. Sequencing used peripheral blood. The CDR3 DNA follows: TGTGCCAGCAGCGACTTAACAGGTCCAACTAATGAAAAACTGTTTTTT. Translation gives CASSDLTGPTNEKLFF.